This TCR beta chain was sequenced in a study of glioma-infiltrating T cells after dendritic cell vaccination. TCRB CDR3 was amplified from 2 ug genomic DNA or less. The PCR used 60 V beta and 13 J beta primers. Clones were sequenced by immunoSEQ multiplex PCR, and TCRdb holds only the in-frame ones, with some missing. The sample carries 50,000 to 80,000 clones, roughly four fifths recorded once. Trimming pared 5 bases from V and 0 bases from J, leaving 5 bases between. This CDR3 is built from 12 residues. The germline V gene has CDR1 SGHAT and CDR2 FQNNGV. This rearrangement joins TRBV11-2 to TRBJ2-7; D is ambiguous. The sample was blood, taken before dendritic cell vaccination. The sequence was collected from a human donor with glioblastoma. CDR3 loop: CASSPSSYEQYF. CDR3 DNA: TGTGCCAGCAGCCCCTCCTCCTACGAGCAGTACTTC.